Each of the 32 T cell receptor beta chains below was sequenced from the same sample in a study of blood T cell repertoires in COVID-19. Produced via immunoSEQ multiplex PCR; TCRdb's table is partial and in-frame only. The sample has roughly 160,000 clones, 88% seen once. Specimen: peripheral blood. These receptors all stem from a man in his fifties who had recovered from COVID-19.

The chain has TRBV3-1 (or the pseudogene TRBV3-2) and TRBJ2-1; the D gene is possibly TRBD2 (7 bases). The CDR3 covers 17 residues. V lost 5 bases, J lost 0 bases, and 17 bases lay in between. Germline loops: CDR1 LGHDT, CDR2 YNNKEL (reference sequence). CDR3 amino acids: CASSFGRGASSYNEQFF. CDR3 bases: TGTGCCAGCAGCTTTGGGAGGGGGGCGAGCTCCTACAATGAGCAGTTCTTC.

The chain employs TRBV28 and TRBJ1-1; D is unclear. The CDR3 extends over 13 amino acids. From germline, CDR1 is MDHEN and CDR2 SYDVKM. V was cut by 4 bases and J by 1 base, with 7 bases left in between. The CDR3 nucleotides read TGTGCCAGCAGTTCACTGAGGAACACTGAAGCTTTCTTT. It translates to CASSSLRNTEAFF.

The chain combines TRBV2 with TRBJ1-5; maybe TRBD1 (5 bases). The CDR3 sequence is 15 residues long. V was shortened by 3 bases and J by 6 bases, with 15 bases between the two germline ends. CDR1 is SNHLY and CDR2 is FYNNEI in the germline V gene. The CDR3 spells CASSEAAGQGQPQHF. The CDR3 bases are TGTGCCAGCAGTGAGGCGGCAGGGCAGGGTCAGCCCCAGCATTTT.

The CDR3 DNA reads as TGTGCCACCAGCACCTGGGGCAGGGTTGAAAACATTCAGTACTTC. It yields the protein CATSTWGRVENIQYF. The chain employs TRBV15 and TRBJ2-4; weak D call: TRBD1 (5 bases). The CDR3 loop spans 15 amino acids. Germline CDR1 LNHNV, CDR2 YYDKDF (reference sequence). The V and J ends lost 4 bases and 5 bases respectively, with 15 bases between them. The variable domain in full, with the rest retrieved from reference TRBV15 and TRBJ2-4, is DAMVIQNPRYQVTQFGKPVTLSCSQTLNHNVMYWYQQKSSQAPKLLFHYYDKDFNNEADTPDNFQSRRPNTSFCFLDIRSPGLGDTAMYLCATSTWGRVENIQYFGAGTRLSVL.

The chain has TRBV15 and TRBJ1-4, with D uncertain. The V and J ends lost 1 base and 7 bases respectively, with 4 bases between them. This CDR3 has 12 residues. CDR1 LNHNV and CDR2 YYDKDF come from the germline V gene (reference sequence). The CDR3 is CATSRGPEKLFF. CDR3 nucleotides: TGTGCCACCAGCAGAGGGCCTGAAAAACTGTTTTTT.

The genes are TRBV6-2 or TRBV6-3 and TRBJ1-1; D is unclear. The CDR3 sequence is 14 residues long. Looked up from germline, CDR1 is MNHEY and CDR2 is SVGEGT. Trimming removed 6 bases from V and 4 bases from J, with 15 bases in between. CDR3: CASSHPVAVTEAFF. CDR3 sequence (DNA): TGTGCCAGCAGCCACCCGGTCGCGGTCACTGAAGCTTTCTTT.

This CDR3 is CASSLYGLKEQYF. The CDR3 region has the DNA TGTGCCAGCAGCTTGTACGGACTTAAGGAGCAGTACTTC. This chain joins TRBV5-8 and TRBJ2-7; tentative D call: TRBD2 (5 bases). CDR3 size: 13 residues. The V end lost 1 base, the J end lost 7 bases, and 12 bases lay between the germline ends. The germline V gene encodes CDR1 SGHTS and CDR2 YDEGEE.

The J gene is TRBJ2-4, the V gene TRBV5-6; 7 bases map to TRBD1. CDR1 is SGHDT and CDR2 is YYEEEE in the germline V gene. V was pared by 4 bases and J by 0 bases, with 10 bases of the junction left unmatched. The CDR3 is 17 residues long. CDR3 in amino acids: CASSGGQRYLAKNIQYF. In nucleotides, the CDR3 is TGTGCCAGCAGCGGGGGACAGCGTTATCTAGCCAAAAACATTCAGTACTTC. Based on the CDR3 plus reference TRBV5-6 and TRBJ2-4, the full variable domain is DAGVTQSPTHLIKTRGQQVTLRCSPKSGHDTVSWYQQALGQGPQFIFQYYEEEERQRGNFPDRFSGHQFPNYSSELNVNALLLGDSALYLCASSGGQRYLAKNIQYFGAGTRLSVL.

The J gene is TRBJ1-4, the V gene TRBV5-4; no firm D call. The V gene's germline CDR1 is SGHNT and CDR2 YYREEE (reference sequence). The CDR3 is 11 amino acids. V shed 4 bases and J shed 10 bases, with 8 bases lying between them. This CDR3 is CASSRGVKLFF. Here the CDR3 DNA reads TGTGCCAGCAGCCGGGGTGTAAAACTGTTTTTT.

This chain connects TRBV18 to TRBJ1-4; weak D call: TRBD1 (5 bases). The CDR3 loop spans 15 amino acids. V dropped 6 bases and J dropped 3 bases, with 14 bases sitting between them. Per the germline V gene, CDR1 is KGHSH and CDR2 is LQKENI. The CDR3 bases are TGTGCCAGCTCCCCTGGGCCAGGGCCTAATGAAAAACTGTTTTTT. Residues: CASSPGPGPNEKLFF.

The chain employs TRBV14 and TRBJ1-4; D gene unclear. Germline CDR1 SGHDN, CDR2 FVKESK. The CDR3 is 14 residues long. V was clipped by 1 base and J by 3 bases, with 6 bases between them. CDR3 loop: CASSQARANEKLFF. As DNA, the CDR3 is TGTGCCAGCAGCCAAGCCCGGGCTAATGAAAAACTGTTTTTT.

V gene TRBV11-2 combines with J gene TRBJ1-1, with a weak D call TRBD1 (5 bases). V lost 0 bases and J 3 bases, leaving 11 bases between the germline ends. This CDR3 contains 15 residues. CDR1 and CDR2 from the germline V gene are SGHAT and FQNNGV. CDR3 in amino acids: CASSLDRGSYTEAFF. The CDR3 DNA reads as TGTGCCAGCAGCTTAGATCGGGGGTCTTACACTGAAGCTTTCTTT.

The chain couples TRBV11-2 to TRBJ2-6; D ambiguous. CDR1 is SGHAT and CDR2 is FQNNGV in the germline V gene. Trimming removed 3 bases from V and 0 bases from J, with 9 bases in between. This CDR3 region has 16 residues. The CDR3 here is CASSFAQRSGANVLTF. The CDR3 DNA sequence: TGTGCCAGCAGCTTCGCCCAGCGCTCTGGGGCCAACGTCCTGACTTTC.

This clone was picked up one time. The chain joins TRBV4-3 to TRBJ1-6; 8 nucleotides align to TRBD1. The junction had 6 bases not matched to a gene; V was cut back by 4 bases and J by 7 bases. CDR1 and CDR2 (germline): LGHNA, YSLEER. The CDR3 extends over 15 amino acids. In nucleotides, the CDR3 is TGCGCCAGCAGCCCAGACAGGGGCCGCAATTCACCCCTCCACTTT. It encodes CASSPDRGRNSPLHF.

The V and J genes are TRBV11-2 and TRBJ1-2; D call uncertain. Per germline, CDR1 SGHAT and CDR2 FQNNGV. The V end was cut by 0 bases, the J end by 5 bases, with 10 bases between. The CDR3 sequence is 14 residues long. The CDR3 bases are TGTGCCAGCAGCTTAGATCTACAGCTTTATGGCTACACCTTC. Translating it yields CASSLDLQLYGYTF.

In DNA, the CDR3 is TGTGCCTGGAGCCAGAATGAAAAACTGTTTTTT. Translating it yields CAWSQNEKLFF. This chain links TRBV30 with TRBJ1-4; unclear D gene. The V and J ends lost 3 bases and 5 bases respectively, with 4 bases between them. Germline V gene data show CDR1 as GTSNPN and CDR2 as SVGIG (reference sequence). CDR3 length: 11 amino acids.

The chain couples TRBV9 to TRBJ2-7, with D perhaps TRBD1 (6 bases). The CDR3 is made up of 17 amino acids. V gave up 4 bases and J gave up 6 bases, with 26 bases separating them. Germline CDR1 and CDR2: SGDLS and YYNGEE. The CDR3 nucleotides are TGTGCCAGCAGCCGGGACATAGCGTCGGTGGGGGACGGCGAGCAGTACTTC. Translating it yields CASSRDIASVGDGEQYF.

The rearrangement links TRBV5-8 to TRBJ2-7, with 12 bases that match TRBD1. Germline lookup yields CDR1 SGHTS and CDR2 YDEGEE. The CDR3 runs to 15 residues. Trimming took 4 bases from V and 6 from J; bases not matched to a gene: 8. Here the CDR3 reads CASSRGQGALFEQYF. CDR3 bases: TGTGCCAGCAGCCGGGGACAGGGGGCCCTATTCGAGCAGTACTTC.

This chain joins TRBV7-9 and TRBJ1-6; D is unresolved. This CDR3 has 13 amino acids. Per the germline V gene, CDR1 is SEHNR and CDR2 is FQNEAQ (reference sequence). V gave up 5 bases and J gave up 6 bases, with 8 bases separating them. CDR3 sequence: CASSGGSNSPLHF. CDR3 DNA sequence: TGTGCCAGCAGCGGCGGTAGTAATTCACCCCTCCACTTT.

This rearrangement joins TRBV28 to TRBJ1-3; the D is unclear. Germline loops: CDR1 MDHEN, CDR2 SYDVKM. The CDR3 consists of 16 residues. The germline V and J ends were trimmed by 1 base and 7 bases, with 17 bases remaining between them. CDR3 nucleotides: TGTGCCAGCAGTTTATCAGAACGGGTCTTACGGAACACCATATATTTT. Translation gives CASSLSERVLRNTIYF.

The chain uses TRBV28 and TRBJ1-5; D perhaps matches TRBD1 (6 bases). The germline V and J ends were trimmed by 8 bases and 3 bases, with 8 bases remaining between them. Germline values: CDR1 MDHEN, CDR2 SYDVKM. The CDR3 consists of 12 residues. CDR3 DNA: TGTGCCAGCGGACAGCTCAATCAGCCCCAGCATTTT. Its translation is CASGQLNQPQHF.

This clone was seen once. Here the CDR3 DNA reads TGCGCCAGCAGCCCAGGGTTGGTTGGCGGGAGGGACGCCGAGCAGTACTTC. This encodes CASSPGLVGGRDAEQYF. This rearrangement joins TRBV5-1 to TRBJ2-7, with TRBD2 identical over 9 bases. Trimming cost V 4 bases and J 6 bases; bases outside gene matches: 17. The CDR3 covers 17 residues. The germline CDR1 and CDR2 sequences are SGHRS and YFSETQ.

The chain joins TRBV9 to TRBJ2-2; 8 bases are a match to TRBD2. The V segment lost 0 bases and the J segment 4 bases; nucleotides outside the gene matches: 5. Germline V gene lookup returns CDR1 SGDLS and CDR2 YYNGEE. The CDR3 has 16 residues. The CDR3 DNA reads TGTGCCAGCAGCGTAGACGGGGGGGCTGTCACCGGGGAGCTGTTTTTT. Its protein product is CASSVDGGAVTGELFF.

The chain combines TRBV28 with TRBJ2-7; perhaps TRBD1 as D (6 bases). The V gene's germline CDR1 is MDHEN and CDR2 SYDVKM. V lost 3 bases and J lost 3, with 12 bases in between. This CDR3 region has 14 residues. CDR3 coding DNA: TGTGCCAGCAGTTTTCTTAGGGGGAACTACGAGCAGTACTTC. This sequence encodes CASSFLRGNYEQYF.

There are a few counts of this clone. The chain links TRBV7-8 to TRBJ2-1; TRBD2 matches at 10 bases. From germline, CDR1 is SGHVS and CDR2 FQNEAQ. V gave up 2 bases and J gave up 7 bases; unmatched junction bases: 8. The CDR3 is made up of 16 amino acids. CDR3 sequence reads: CASSLPLAGVSNEQFF. The CDR3 DNA sequence: TGTGCCAGCAGCTTACCCCTAGCGGGAGTATCGAATGAGCAGTTCTTC.

The chain links TRBV11-2 to TRBJ2-7, with TRBD1 identical over 10 bases. There are 15 residues in the CDR3. V trimming: 0 bases; J trimming: 5 bases; junction bases outside the gene matches: 4. From germline, CDR1 is SGHAT and CDR2 FQNNGV. This CDR3 reads CASSLEGTGAHEQYF. CDR3 sequence (DNA): TGTGCCAGCAGCTTAGAAGGGACAGGGGCGCACGAGCAGTACTTC.

The gene calls are TRBV19 and TRBJ2-7; D might be TRBD2 (6 bases). The V end was cut by 3 bases, the J end by 3 bases, with 9 bases between. Germline V gives CDR1 LNHDA, CDR2 SQIVND (reference sequence). This CDR3 spans 13 amino acids. The CDR3: CASSILGGYEQYF. CDR3 nucleotide sequence: TGTGCCAGTAGTATTCTCGGGGGCTACGAGCAGTACTTC.

In DNA form, the CDR3 reads TGTGCCAGCAGCTTGGGAGGGGACAGGGGATATGGCTACACCTTC. It specifies CASSLGGDRGYGYTF. This chain uses TRBV5-5 with TRBJ1-2; TRBD1 agrees at 10 bases. J was trimmed by 5 bases and V by 0 bases; bases with no gene match: 4. The CDR3 covers 15 residues. CDR1 is SGHKS and CDR2 is YYEKEE in the germline V gene (reference sequence).

V and J are TRBV6-6 and TRBJ2-2; a possible D gene is TRBD2 (6 bases). This CDR3 has 14 residues. The germline CDR1 and CDR2 sequences are MNHNY and SVGAGI (reference sequence). Between the trimmed V and J ends, which lost 5 bases and 4 bases, there was a span of 11 bases. DNA of the CDR3: TGTGCCAGCAGTCCCCTGGGAGGCACCGGGGAGCTGTTTTTT. It encodes CASSPLGGTGELFF.

The chain carries TRBV7-3 and TRBJ2-1, with D tentatively TRBD2 (6 bases). Per the germline V gene, CDR1 is SGHTA and CDR2 is FQGTGA. The CDR3 consists of 16 residues. Deletions cut 5 bases from V and 2 bases from J, with 16 bases between. The CDR3 DNA reads TGTGCCAGCAGCCGCTCCGGGCGGGGCCCCTACAATGAGCAGTTCTTC. It encodes CASSRSGRGPYNEQFF. Filled out from reference TRBV7-3 and TRBJ2-1, the complete variable domain reads GAGVSQTPSNKVTEKGKYVELRCDPISGHTALYWYRQSLGQGPEFLIYFQGTGAADDSGLPNDRFFAVRPEGSVSTLKIQRTERGDSAVYLCASSRSGRGPYNEQFFGPGTRLTVL.

CDR3 coding DNA: TGTGCCAGCAGCGGGGGGACAGGGGGCGACTATGGCTACACCTTC. This codes for CASSGGTGGDYGYTF. J is TRBJ1-2 and V is TRBV7-2, with 12 bases identical to TRBD1. With V trimmed by 5 bases and J by 3 bases, 4 bases remained unmatched. Germline CDR1 reads SGHTA; CDR2 reads FQGNSA. The CDR3 contains 15 residues.

This clone was counted only a few times. The CDR3 loop is CASSYSRTGAGELFF. The CDR3 DNA sequence: TGTGCCAGCAGTTACTCCCGGACAGGGGCCGGGGAGCTGTTTTTT. V gene TRBV6-2 or TRBV6-3 combines with J gene TRBJ2-2, with 9 bases that match TRBD1. Losses at the gene ends were 0 bases for V and 6 bases for J; bases not matched to a gene: 2. CDR1 and CDR2 from the germline V gene are MNHEY and SVGEGT. The CDR3 is made up of 15 amino acids.